This paragraph reports one T cell receptor beta chain. With 0 bases removed from V and 7 bases from J, the gap between germline ends came to 10 bases. The germline CDR1 and CDR2 sequences are LNHNV and YYDKDF (reference sequence). This CDR3 has 14 residues. This sample stems from a study of control samples from healthy donors and cancer patients. The protocol was immunoSEQ multiplex PCR, while the TCRdb copy is restricted to in-frame clones and leaves out a portion. The table has around 86,000 clones, 85% to 90% seen once. The TCR was taken from a woman aged 55-69 years with head and neck cancer. The sample consisted of PBMCs. The V call is TRBV15, the J call TRBJ2-1; a possible D gene is TRBD2 (6 bases). CDR3 bases: TGTGCCACCAGCAGAGATGGAGGAGGGAATGAGCAGTTCTTC. Translating it yields CATSRDGGGNEQFF.